Each of the 17 T cell receptor beta chains below was sequenced from the same sample in a study of technical replicates of blood from several donors. Profiled with immunoSEQ multiplex PCR; TCRdb holds only in-frame clones, not every one. The table shows approximately 65,000 clones, with 70% to 90% occurring only once. What was sequenced was PBMCs. The receptors shown here come from a human donor in good health. Some clones in this sample may be carry-over from other donors' samples.

The chain is built from TRBV6-5 and TRBJ2-3, with 7 bases identical to TRBD2. The CDR3 consists of 15 residues. The germline gives CDR1 MNHEY, CDR2 SVGAGI. After removal of 4 bases from V and 1 base from J, the junction contained 5 bases not matched to a gene. The CDR3 DNA follows: TGTGCCAGCAGTTTTGAGGGAGGGGGCACAGATACGCAGTATTTT. Translating it yields CASSFEGGGTDTQYF.

V gene TRBV5-1 combines with J gene TRBJ2-5; 12 bases are shared with TRBD1. J gave up 5 bases and V 3 bases, and 5 bases lay outside the gene matches. The CDR3 is made up of 15 amino acids. CDR1 is SGHRS and CDR2 is YFSETQ in the germline V gene. The CDR3 protein is CASSSGTGGRETQYF. The CDR3 DNA reads TGCGCCAGCAGCTCCGGGACAGGGGGCCGGGAGACCCAGTACTTC.

The rearrangement uses TRBV5-4 and TRBJ1-3, with unresolved D. The CDR3 runs to 15 residues. From germline, CDR1 is SGHNT and CDR2 YYREEE (reference sequence). Trimming removed 0 bases at V and 1 base at J, with 8 bases between. The DNA of the CDR3 is TGTGCCAGCAGCTTGGCCGGGAGTTCTGGAAACACCATATATTTT. As protein: CASSLAGSSGNTIYF.

This chain links TRBV7-2 with TRBJ1-2, with 12 bases lining up with TRBD1. With 0 bases clipped from V and 4 bases from J, the junction kept 3 bases outside the gene matches. The CDR3 contains 16 residues. Germline lookup yields CDR1 SGHTA and CDR2 FQGNSA. The CDR3: CASSLAGTGGGYGYTF. The DNA of the CDR3 is TGTGCCAGCAGCTTAGCCGGGACAGGGGGCGGCTATGGCTACACCTTC.

The rearrangement joins TRBV7-9 to TRBJ2-7, with 11 bases identical to TRBD2. CDR1 is SEHNR and CDR2 is FQNEAQ in the germline V gene (reference sequence). The CDR3 spans 15 residues. With V trimmed by 5 bases and J by 0 bases, 3 bases remained unmatched. The CDR3 loop reads CASSQTSGGSYEQYF. The CDR3 DNA follows: TGTGCCAGCAGCCAAACTAGCGGGGGCTCCTACGAGCAGTACTTC.

This sequence joins TRBV2 and TRBJ2-3; D gene ambiguous. There are 15 residues in the CDR3. Trimming left V 4 bases short and J 0 bases short, with 11 bases between. In germline, CDR1 is SNHLY, CDR2 FYNNEI. This CDR3 is CASSGSGPSTDTQYF. In nucleotides, the CDR3 is TGTGCCAGCAGTGGGTCAGGCCCAAGCACAGATACGCAGTATTTT.

The chain has TRBV2 and TRBJ1-5; weak D call: TRBD1 (6 bases). Germline V CDR1 and CDR2: SNHLY, FYNNEI. The CDR3 consists of 14 residues. Deletions cut 2 bases from V and 6 bases from J, with 11 bases between. The CDR3 nucleotides read TGTGCCAGCAGTGAAAGTACAGGGAGTCAGCCCCAGCATTTT. As protein: CASSESTGSQPQHF.

This chain connects TRBV30 to TRBJ1-2; weak D call: TRBD1 (5 bases). Deletions cut 0 bases from V and 7 bases from J, with 9 bases between. Germline values: CDR1 GTSNPN, CDR2 SVGIG (reference sequence). The CDR3 covers 12 residues. The DNA of the CDR3 is TGTGCCTGGAGTGTGGGGGGGGTTGGCTACACCTTC. It is translated as CAWSVGGVGYTF.

This sequence joins TRBV6-1 and TRBJ2-3; D is possibly TRBD2 (5 bases). The germline CDR1 and CDR2 sequences are MNHNS and SASEGT. Trimming took off 1 base at V and 4 bases at J, with 9 bases between the two ends. This CDR3 region has 14 residues. The CDR3 bases are TGTGCCAGCAGTGAAGGAGAGGGAGCAGATACGCAGTATTTT. Its protein is CASSEGEGADTQYF.

V usage is TRBV4-2 and J usage is TRBJ2-6; 8 bases map to TRBD1. Trimming took 2 bases from V and 2 from J; bases not matched to a gene: 2. CDR1 and CDR2 (germline): LGHNA, YNFKEQ. CDR3 length: 16 amino acids. CDR3 region: CASSQQTGAGANVLTF. The DNA for the CDR3 is TGTGCCAGCAGCCAACAGACAGGGGCTGGGGCCAACGTCCTGACTTTC.

This chain uses TRBV6-5 with TRBJ2-1; 14 nucleotides match TRBD2. The CDR3 has 16 amino acids. J gave up 7 bases and V 2 bases, and 4 bases lay outside the gene matches. Germline CDR1 is MNHEY and CDR2 is SVGAGI. For the CDR3, the DNA is TGTGCCAGCAGTTACCCTCGACTAGCGGGGGGGAATGAGCAGTTCTTC. Amino acids: CASSYPRLAGGNEQFF.

The J gene is TRBJ2-1, the V gene TRBV6-5; 7 bases map to TRBD1. This CDR3 region has 14 residues. V shed 8 bases and J 4 bases; nucleotides not matched to a gene: 8. Germline lookup yields CDR1 MNHEY and CDR2 SVGAGI. The CDR3 region has the DNA TGTGCCAGCCGATTCGGGACAGTTTACAATGAGCAGTTCTTC. This translates into CASRFGTVYNEQFF.

The chain carries TRBV5-1 and TRBJ1-6; TRBD1 matches 7 bases. V shed 3 bases, J shed 7 bases, and the junction held 4 bases outside the gene matches. Germline CDR1 reads SGHRS; CDR2 reads YFSETQ. The CDR3 is 14 amino acids. The CDR3 DNA sequence: TGCGCCAGCAGCTCGGGACAGCCGAATTCACCCCTCCACTTT. Translation gives CASSSGQPNSPLHF.

This sequence joins TRBV19 and TRBJ2-2; TRBD2 aligns across 12 bases. J gave up 4 bases and V 3 bases, and 12 bases lay outside the gene matches. This CDR3 region has 19 residues. In germline, CDR1 is LNHDA, CDR2 SQIVND (reference sequence). The CDR3 region is CASSIRLAGGIGATGELFF. The DNA of the CDR3 is TGTGCCAGTAGTATTCGGCTAGCGGGAGGGATTGGCGCCACCGGGGAGCTGTTTTTT.

This sequence joins TRBV7-2 and TRBJ1-1; D not resolved. The CDR3 consists of 12 residues. Germline V gene lookup returns CDR1 SGHTA and CDR2 FQGNSA. CDR3 loop: CAGLPMNTEAFF. The CDR3 nucleotides are TGTGCTGGGCTTCCCATGAACACTGAAGCTTTCTTT.

The chain recombines TRBV10-3 with TRBJ1-2, with TRBD1 identical over 10 bases. V shed 4 bases, J shed 5 bases, and the junction held 7 bases outside the gene matches. This CDR3 comprises 15 residues. Germline V gene data show CDR1 as ENHRY and CDR2 as SYGVKD. CDR3 sequence: CAISGPTGGEYGYTF. As DNA, the CDR3 is TGTGCCATCAGTGGACCGACAGGGGGCGAATATGGCTACACCTTC.

This clone came up a few times. The chain has TRBV4-3 and TRBJ2-7; 8 bases agree with TRBD2. The J segment lost 6 bases and the V segment lost 2 bases, leaving 3 bases of the junction unmatched. The CDR3 has 13 amino acids. CDR1 and CDR2 from the germline V gene are LGHNA and YSLEER. The CDR3 DNA reads TGCGCCAGCAGCCAAAGCGGGAGCTCCGAGCAGTACTTC. Protein: CASSQSGSSEQYF.